This T cell receptor (beta chain) was documented in a study of blood T cells in healthy people across ages. Study observations and caveats: PBMCs went unsorted, and a conclusive naive versus antigen-experienced comparison was therefore prevented.

Trimming left V 11 bases short and J 0 bases short, with 23 bases between. CDR1 and CDR2 from the germline V gene are SNHLY and FYNNEI. The CDR3 is 18 residues long. In the case of this clonotype: Its antigen is unidentified.

Together with a sample-barcoded 5' primer, a J-beta primer mix was included in a second PCR lasting about 6 to 11 cycles. A single record per CDR3 protein comes from TCRdb applying MiXCR to the 5' RACE reads. This sample has some 940,000 distinct CDR3 sequences; approximately 32% occur once, and the top ten carry about a tenth. These data were likewise used in another study, on T cells of mothers and their children. That work contributes: The people who donated were a few healthy Caucasian mothers and their six children. Each child contributed roughly 3 million TCR beta CDR3 reads, while each mother contributed over 8.5 million.

The chain employs TRBV2 and TRBJ2-6; no definite D call. Sample: blood. The TCR was taken from a woman between 40 and 50 years old in good health. The CDR3 bases are TGTGCCTCCCTTGAAAGGCTGCAGGACCGCTCTGGGGCCAACGTCCTGACTTTC. Amino acids: CASLERLQDRSGANVLTF.